This T cell receptor (beta chain) derives from a study of T-cell memory formation after mild COVID-19. This clonotype came up a few times. TCRdb reprocessed the 5' RACE reads via MiXCR and lists one record per CDR3 protein. The table has around 370,000 distinct CDR3 sequences, roughly 21% seen once. This CDR3 has 16 residues. Germline V lookup: CDR1 MNHEY, CDR2 SVGAGI. The J segment lost 4 bases and the V segment lost 0 bases, leaving 5 bases of the junction unmatched. This clonotype was obtained from an adult woman who had mild COVID-19 (a few samples of this study predate the infection). Cell type and time point are not known. Material for sequencing was PBMCs or a T cell subset sorted from them (not recorded which). The V gene is TRBV6-5, the J gene TRBJ1-2, with 10 bases lining up with TRBD1. This chain's CDR3 is CASSYSGTGATYGYTF. CDR3 sequence (DNA): TGTGCCAGCAGTTACTCCGGGACAGGGGCGACCTATGGCTACACCTTC.